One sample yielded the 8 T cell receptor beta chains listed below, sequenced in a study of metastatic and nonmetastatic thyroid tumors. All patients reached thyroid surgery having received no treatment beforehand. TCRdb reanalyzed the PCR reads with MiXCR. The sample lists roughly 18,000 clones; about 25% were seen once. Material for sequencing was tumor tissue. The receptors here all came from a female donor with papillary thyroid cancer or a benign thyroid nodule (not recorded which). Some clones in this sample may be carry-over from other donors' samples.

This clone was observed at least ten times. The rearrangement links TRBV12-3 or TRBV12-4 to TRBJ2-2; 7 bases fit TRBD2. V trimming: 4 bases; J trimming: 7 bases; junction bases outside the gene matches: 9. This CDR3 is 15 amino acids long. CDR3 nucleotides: TGTGCCAGCAGTTCACCCGCGGGGGAAATCGGGGAGCTGTTTTTT. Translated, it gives CASSSPAGEIGELFF.

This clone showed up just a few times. CDR3 DNA: TGCAGTGCTATTAGGGAGCCACTCACCGGGGAGCTGTTTTTT. It codes for CSAIREPLTGELFF. The genes are TRBV20-1 and TRBJ2-2, with D possibly matching TRBD2 (5 bases). Germline lookup yields CDR1 DFQATT and CDR2 SNEGSKA (reference sequence). This CDR3 spans 14 amino acids. V was pared by 4 bases and J by 4 bases, with 13 bases between.

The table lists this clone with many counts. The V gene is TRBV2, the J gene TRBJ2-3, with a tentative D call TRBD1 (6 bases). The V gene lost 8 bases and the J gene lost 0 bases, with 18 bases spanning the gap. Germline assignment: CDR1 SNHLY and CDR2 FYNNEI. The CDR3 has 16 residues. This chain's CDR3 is CASRRDTPFSTDTQYF. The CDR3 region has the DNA TGTGCCAGCCGCCGGGACACTCCATTTAGCACAGATACGCAGTATTTT.

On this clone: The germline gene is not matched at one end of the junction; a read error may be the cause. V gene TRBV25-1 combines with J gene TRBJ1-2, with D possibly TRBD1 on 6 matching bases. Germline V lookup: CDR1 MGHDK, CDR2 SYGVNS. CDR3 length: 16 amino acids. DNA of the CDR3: TGTGCCAGCAGTGCTAACTCCGGGGCAGGGGTCTATGTCTACACCTTC. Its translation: CASSANSGAGVYVYTF.

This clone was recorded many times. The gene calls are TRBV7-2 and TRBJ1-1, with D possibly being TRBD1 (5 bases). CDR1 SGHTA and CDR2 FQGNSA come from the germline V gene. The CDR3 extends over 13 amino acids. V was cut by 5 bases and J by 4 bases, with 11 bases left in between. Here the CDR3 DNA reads TGTGCCAGCAGCGCGGGGGGAATCACTGAAGCTTTCTTT. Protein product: CASSAGGITEAFF.

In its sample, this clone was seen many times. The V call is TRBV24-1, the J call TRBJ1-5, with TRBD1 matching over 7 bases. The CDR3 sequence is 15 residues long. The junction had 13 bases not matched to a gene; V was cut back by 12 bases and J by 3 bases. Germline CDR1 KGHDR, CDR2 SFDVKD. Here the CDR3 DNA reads TGTGCCTCCCTTGCCCGGGACAGAAACAATCAGCCCCAGCATTTT. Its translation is CASLARDRNNQPQHF.

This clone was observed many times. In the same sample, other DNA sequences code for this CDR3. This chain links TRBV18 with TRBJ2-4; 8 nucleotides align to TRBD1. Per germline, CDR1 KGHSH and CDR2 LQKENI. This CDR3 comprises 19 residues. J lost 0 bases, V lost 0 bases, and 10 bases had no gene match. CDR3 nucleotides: TGTGCCAGCTCACCACCAGGGCAGGGGGCAGGAGTAGCCAAAAACATTCAGTACTTC. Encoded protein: CASSPPGQGAGVAKNIQYF.

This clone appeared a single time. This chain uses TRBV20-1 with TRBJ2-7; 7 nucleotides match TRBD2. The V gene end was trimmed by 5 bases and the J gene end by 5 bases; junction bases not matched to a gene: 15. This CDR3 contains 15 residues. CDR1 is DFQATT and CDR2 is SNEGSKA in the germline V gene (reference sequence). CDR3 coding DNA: TGCAGTGCTCCCGGGACTATCCGAGCTTTTGACGAGCAGTACTTC. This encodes CSAPGTIRAFDEQYF.